This T cell receptor (beta chain) stems from a study of T-cell reconstitution after alpha-beta-depleted transplantation in children. With respect to this clonotype: A read error may account for a junction end that differs from germline.

Germline values: CDR1 LNHNV, CDR2 YYDKDF (reference sequence). The CDR3 is 15 amino acids. It was with unique molecular identifiers that the TCRbeta library was prepared. MiXCR was run by TCRdb on the PCR reads, yielding one entry per CDR3 protein. The sample contains around 400,000 distinct CDR3 sequences, 11% of which appear only once. The TCR sequence derives from a human donor who donated a stem cell graft to a child with acute myeloid leukemia. The sample consisted of PBMCs from the stem cell graft donor, taken from the stem cell graft. The chain carries TRBV15 and TRBJ2-4; D perhaps matches TRBD2 (5 bases). The CDR3 DNA reads TGTGCCACCAGCAGACTGAGCCTAGCCAAAAACATTCACTACTTC. The encoded protein is CATSRLSLAKNIHYF.